One sample yielded the 21 T cell receptor beta chains listed below, sequenced in a study of blood T cell repertoires in COVID-19. Sequenced by immunoSEQ multiplex PCR; TCRdb stores in-frame clones only, minus some. The sample shows almost 30,000 clones, roughly nine tenths of them seen only once. Specimen: peripheral blood. These TCRs come from a human donor in a cohort sampled during active COVID-19.

V usage is TRBV19 and J usage is TRBJ2-7; D remains ambiguous. The CDR3 has 13 residues. CDR1 LNHDA and CDR2 SQIVND come from the germline V gene (reference sequence). Trimming pared 1 base from V and 7 bases from J, leaving 11 bases between. The CDR3 here is CASSIVYGPEQYF. In DNA, the CDR3 is TGTGCCAGTAGTATAGTCTATGGGCCTGAGCAGTACTTC.

The V and J genes are TRBV2 and TRBJ1-6, with D uncertain. The CDR3 is made up of 13 amino acids. V was cut by 8 bases and J by 11 bases, with 16 bases left in between. Germline V gene sequence: CDR1 SNHLY, CDR2 FYNNEI. The CDR3 nucleotides are TGTGCCAGCCGCCGGACTCTAATGGCACCCCTCCACTTT. Protein: CASRRTLMAPLHF.

The V gene is TRBV5-1, the J gene TRBJ2-7; a possible D gene is TRBD2 (5 bases). The V end lost 4 bases, the J end lost 1 base, and 12 bases lay between the germline ends. CDR3 length: 14 residues. CDR1 SGHRS and CDR2 YFSETQ come from the germline V gene. The CDR3 DNA sequence: TGCGCCAGCAGCCCTGGGCCGGGGTCCTACGAGCAGTACTTC. It codes for CASSPGPGSYEQYF.

This clone was found a few times. The genes are TRBV2 and TRBJ1-1; 7 positions agree with TRBD1. There are 13 residues in the CDR3. CDR1 is SNHLY, CDR2 FYNNEI, per germline. The trim removed 3 bases at V and 4 bases at J, leaving 2 bases unmatched. As DNA, the CDR3 is TGTGCCAGCAGTGACACAGGGGCCACTGAAGCTTTCTTT. Protein: CASSDTGATEAFF.

The chain uses TRBV6-2 or TRBV6-3 and TRBJ1-2, with 9 bases fitting TRBD1. This CDR3 has 15 residues. The V gene's germline CDR1 is MNHEY and CDR2 SVGEGT. With V trimmed by 6 bases and J by 4 bases, 9 bases remained unmatched. The DNA of the CDR3 is TGTGCCAGCAGCAAGGGACAGGGATATGGCTATGGCTACACCTTC. Residues: CASSKGQGYGYGYTF.

J is TRBJ2-3 and V is TRBV6-2 or TRBV6-3; tentatively, D is TRBD2 (7 bases). The CDR3 runs to 15 residues. Germline assignment: CDR1 MNHEY and CDR2 SVGEGT. V was shortened by 6 bases and J by 2 bases, with 15 bases between the two germline ends. Here the CDR3 DNA reads TGTGCCAGCAGCGATGGGGGGGCTCTCACAGATACGCAGTATTTT. Amino acid sequence: CASSDGGALTDTQYF.

This clone was counted between two and nine times. The chain employs TRBV3-1 (or the pseudogene TRBV3-2) and TRBJ2-7; TRBD2 is a possible D gene (6 bases). The CDR3 extends over 15 amino acids. V shed 2 bases and J shed 2 bases, with 13 bases lying between them. Germline V gene sequence: CDR1 LGHDT, CDR2 YNNKEL (reference sequence). CDR3 in amino acids: CASSQRGLSPYEQYF. CDR3 sequence (DNA): TGTGCCAGCAGCCAACGGGGACTCAGCCCCTACGAGCAGTACTTC.

The V and J genes are TRBV28 and TRBJ1-6; D unclear. Germline values: CDR1 MDHEN, CDR2 SYDVKM. The CDR3 has 16 amino acids. Trimming pared 5 bases from V and 3 bases from J, leaving 14 bases between. The CDR3 DNA reads as TGTGCCAGCAGTACTGCCGCGGAAAACTATAATTCACCCCTCCACTTT. This sequence encodes CASSTAAENYNSPLHF.

The chain couples TRBV5-1 to TRBJ2-1, with 8 bases identical to TRBD1. Trimming cost V 1 base and J 7 bases; bases outside gene matches: 7. The CDR3 contains 15 residues. CDR1 is SGHRS and CDR2 is YFSETQ in the germline V gene. CDR3 nucleotides: TGCGCCAGCAGCTTGCAGGGGGCCTCTCCGAATGAGCAGTTCTTC. Translation gives CASSLQGASPNEQFF.

The V call is TRBV3-1 (or the pseudogene TRBV3-2), the J call TRBJ2-3, with D possibly matching TRBD2 (5 bases). The V and J ends lost 1 base and 0 bases respectively, with 8 bases between them. There are 15 residues in the CDR3. The V gene's germline CDR1 is LGHDT and CDR2 YNNKEL (reference sequence). Written as DNA, the CDR3 is TGTGCCAGCAGCCAAGGACTAACTAGCACAGATACGCAGTATTTT. It is translated as CASSQGLTSTDTQYF.

The V call is TRBV19, the J call TRBJ2-2, with D maybe TRBD2 (6 bases). The V end lost 6 bases, the J end lost 0 bases, and 11 bases lay between the germline ends. The CDR3 contains 15 residues. The germline V gene has CDR1 LNHDA and CDR2 SQIVND (reference sequence). In DNA form, the CDR3 reads TGTGCCAGTAGGGAGGGCAGTCCGAACACCGGGGAGCTGTTTTTT. Its translation is CASREGSPNTGELFF.

This chain uses TRBV12-3 or TRBV12-4 with TRBJ2-7; D is ambiguous. This CDR3 is built from 13 residues. The ends were cut back, 1 base at V and 0 bases at J, with 4 bases in the middle. The CDR3 here is CASSLVSSYEQYF. CDR3 bases: TGTGCCAGCAGTTTAGTCAGCTCCTACGAGCAGTACTTC.

This clone has more than one count but fewer than ten. The chain carries TRBV10-2 and TRBJ2-1, with a possible D match to TRBD2 (5 bases). Trimming removed 3 bases from V and 5 bases from J, with 14 bases in between. The CDR3 runs to 15 residues. Germline assignment: CDR1 WSHSY and CDR2 SAAADI. CDR3 loop: CASSEYGVEDNEQFF. The DNA of the CDR3 is TGCGCCAGCAGTGAATACGGGGTGGAGGACAATGAGCAGTTCTTC.

This rearrangement joins TRBV7-2 to TRBJ2-4, with 7 bases that match TRBD1. The CDR3 length is 17 residues. The trim removed 5 bases at V and 0 bases at J, leaving 10 bases unmatched. The germline V gene has CDR1 SGHTA and CDR2 FQGNSA. CDR3 protein: CASSPFGDSLAKNIQYF. The DNA of the CDR3 is TGTGCCAGCAGCCCGTTCGGGGACAGCCTAGCCAAAAACATTCAGTACTTC.

The chain joins TRBV5-1 to TRBJ2-7; D perhaps matches TRBD2 (7 bases). CDR1 is SGHRS, CDR2 YFSETQ, per germline. The CDR3 loop spans 16 amino acids. Trimming pared 0 bases from V and 3 bases from J, leaving 16 bases between. CDR3 loop: CASSLGGQGRDYEQYF. CDR3 DNA sequence: TGCGCCAGCAGCTTGGGCGGGCAGGGGAGGGACTACGAGCAGTACTTC.

The V and J genes are TRBV7-2 and TRBJ2-3; TRBD1 is a possible D gene (5 bases). CDR3 length: 15 amino acids. Germline V CDR1 and CDR2: SGHTA, FQGNSA. V was shortened by 1 base and J by 3 bases, with 11 bases between the two germline ends. The CDR3, as DNA: TGTGCCAGCAGCTTAGAAAGGGGCCAGACAGATACGCAGTATTTT. Amino acids: CASSLERGQTDTQYF.

In its sample, this clone was seen once. The V gene is TRBV5-6, the J gene TRBJ1-1; 8 bases map to TRBD1. The trim removed 2 bases at V and 0 bases at J, leaving 3 bases unmatched. Germline-derived CDR1 and CDR2 are SGHDT and YYEEEE. The CDR3 contains 15 residues. The CDR3 loop is CASSLQGVLNTEAFF. The CDR3 DNA reads as TGTGCCAGCAGCTTACAGGGGGTATTGAACACTGAAGCTTTCTTT.

The chain's CDR3 is CAARGSGTGNTIYF. The DNA of the CDR3 is TGTGCCGCTCGAGGATCAGGGACTGGAAACACCATATATTTT. The genes are TRBV11-2 and TRBJ1-3; D possibly corresponds to TRBD1 (5 bases). Trimming pared 11 bases from V and 2 bases from J, leaving 16 bases between. The germline V gene encodes CDR1 SGHAT and CDR2 FQNNGV. The CDR3 is 14 amino acids.

The DNA of the CDR3 is TGTGCCAGCGGTACAGCGGGGAGCCTCGCCGAGCAGTACTTC. It codes for CASGTAGSLAEQYF. The rearrangement uses TRBV6-6 and TRBJ2-7, with 7 bases matching TRBD2. V was pared by 8 bases and J by 6 bases, with 13 bases of the junction left unmatched. The CDR3 covers 14 residues. Germline values: CDR1 MNHNY, CDR2 SVGAGI (reference sequence).

J is TRBJ1-1 and V is TRBV18; D remains unclear. CDR1 is KGHSH and CDR2 is LQKENI in the germline V gene. The CDR3 loop spans 16 amino acids. The V end lost 6 bases, the J end lost 0 bases, and 17 bases lay between the germline ends. The CDR3 region is CASSPAAGYMNTEAFF. The CDR3 DNA reads as TGTGCCAGCTCTCCGGCAGCGGGTTACATGAACACTGAAGCTTTCTTT. Combining the CDR3 with reference TRBV18 and TRBJ1-1 gives the whole variable domain NAGVMQNPRHLVRRRGQEARLRCSPMKGHSHVYWYRQLPEEGLKFMVYLQKENIIDESGMPKERFSAEFPKEGPSILRIQQVVRGDSAAYFCASSPAAGYMNTEAFFGQGTRLTVV.

This clone has just one count. The chain is built from TRBV20-1 and TRBJ1-2, with 9 bases that match TRBD1. With 3 bases clipped from V and 6 bases from J, the junction kept 5 bases outside the gene matches. Looked up from germline, CDR1 is DFQATT and CDR2 is SNEGSKA (reference sequence). The CDR3 is 13 residues long. In DNA form, the CDR3 reads TGCAGTGCTAGTAAACGGACAGGGGATGGCTACACCTTC. It is translated as CSASKRTGDGYTF.